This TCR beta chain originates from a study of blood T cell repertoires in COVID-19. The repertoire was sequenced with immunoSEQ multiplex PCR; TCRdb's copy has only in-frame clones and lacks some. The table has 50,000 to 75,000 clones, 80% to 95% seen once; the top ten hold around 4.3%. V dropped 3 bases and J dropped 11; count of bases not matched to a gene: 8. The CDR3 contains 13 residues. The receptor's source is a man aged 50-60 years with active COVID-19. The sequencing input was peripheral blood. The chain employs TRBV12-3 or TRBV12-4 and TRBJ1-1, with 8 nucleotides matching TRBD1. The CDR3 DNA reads TGTGCCAGCAGTTTGGGACAGGCCCTTGGTGCTTTCTTT. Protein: CASSLGQALGAFF.